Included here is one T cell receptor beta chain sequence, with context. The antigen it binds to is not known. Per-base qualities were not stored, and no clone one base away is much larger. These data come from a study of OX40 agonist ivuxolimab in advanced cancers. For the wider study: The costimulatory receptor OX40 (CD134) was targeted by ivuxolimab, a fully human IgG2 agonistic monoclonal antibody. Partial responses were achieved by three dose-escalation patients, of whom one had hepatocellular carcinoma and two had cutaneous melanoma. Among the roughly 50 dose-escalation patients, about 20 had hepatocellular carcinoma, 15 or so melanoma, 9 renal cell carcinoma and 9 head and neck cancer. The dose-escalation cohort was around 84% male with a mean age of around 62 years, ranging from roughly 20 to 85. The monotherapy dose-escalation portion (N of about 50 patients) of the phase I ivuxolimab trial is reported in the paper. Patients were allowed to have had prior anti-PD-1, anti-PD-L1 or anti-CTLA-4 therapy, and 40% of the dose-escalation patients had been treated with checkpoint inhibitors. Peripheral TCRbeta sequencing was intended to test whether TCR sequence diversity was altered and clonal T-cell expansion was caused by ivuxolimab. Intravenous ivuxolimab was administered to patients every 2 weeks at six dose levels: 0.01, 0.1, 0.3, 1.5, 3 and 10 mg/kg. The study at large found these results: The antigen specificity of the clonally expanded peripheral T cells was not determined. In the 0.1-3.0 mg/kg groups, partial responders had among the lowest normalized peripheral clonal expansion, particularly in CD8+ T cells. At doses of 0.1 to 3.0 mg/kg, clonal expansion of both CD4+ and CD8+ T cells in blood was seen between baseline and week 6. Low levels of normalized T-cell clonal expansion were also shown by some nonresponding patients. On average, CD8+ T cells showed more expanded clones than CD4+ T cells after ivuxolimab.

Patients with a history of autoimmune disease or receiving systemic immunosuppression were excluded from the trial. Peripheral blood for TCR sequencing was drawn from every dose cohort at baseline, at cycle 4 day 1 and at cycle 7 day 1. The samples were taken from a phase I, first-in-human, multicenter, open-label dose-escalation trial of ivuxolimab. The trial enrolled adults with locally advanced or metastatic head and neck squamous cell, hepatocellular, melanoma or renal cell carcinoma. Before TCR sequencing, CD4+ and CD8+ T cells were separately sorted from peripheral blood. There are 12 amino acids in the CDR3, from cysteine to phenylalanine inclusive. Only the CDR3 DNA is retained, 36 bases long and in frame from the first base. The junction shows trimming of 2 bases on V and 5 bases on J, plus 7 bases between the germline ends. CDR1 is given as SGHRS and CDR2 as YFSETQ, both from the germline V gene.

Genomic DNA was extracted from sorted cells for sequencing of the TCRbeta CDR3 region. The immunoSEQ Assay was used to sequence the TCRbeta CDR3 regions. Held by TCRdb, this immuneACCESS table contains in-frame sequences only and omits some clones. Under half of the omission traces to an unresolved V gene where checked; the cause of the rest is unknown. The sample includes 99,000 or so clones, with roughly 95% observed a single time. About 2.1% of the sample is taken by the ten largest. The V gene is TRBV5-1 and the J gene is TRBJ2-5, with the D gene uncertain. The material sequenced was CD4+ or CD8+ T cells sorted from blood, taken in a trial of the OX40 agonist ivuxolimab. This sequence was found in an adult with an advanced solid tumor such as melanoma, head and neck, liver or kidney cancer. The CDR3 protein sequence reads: CASSLAGETQYF. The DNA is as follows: TGCGCCAGCAGCTTAGCCGGTGAGACCCAGTACTTC.